The next 4 T cell receptor beta chains were all read from a single sample in a study of naive and memory T cell subsets (dated by TCRdb to about 2017). Receptor amplification or capture employed UMI-ligation and nested PCR. Sequencing was performed on an Illumina MiSeq. To cover both TRBC1 and TRBC2, the beta constant-region primer consisted of an equimolar mix of two oligonucleotides. Through fastp at Q25 and MiXCR, TCRdb rebuilt clones from the public reads, retaining in-frame beta chains. CDR3 protein sequences are deduplicated, and each keeps its most common genes and DNA. The sample table records roughly 27,000 distinct CDR3 sequences; around 11% of these occur just once. Roughly a sixth of the sample lies in the top ten. The sample comprised effector memory CD4+ T cells from blood. In light of the paper, this sample's cell subset or site label describes: effector memory, CD45RA- CD27-. These receptors were collected from a human donor in good health.

The V gene is TRBV11-3, the J gene TRBJ1-2; D not resolved. CDR1 is SGHNT and CDR2 is YENEEA in the germline V gene. The CDR3 length is 13 residues. Trimming removed 5 bases at V and 8 bases at J, with 15 bases between. The CDR3 sequence is CASSPRTAGGYTF. The DNA for the CDR3 is TGTGCCAGCAGCCCGAGGACGGCGGGCGGCTACACCTTC.

In this sample, this clonotype turned up a few times. The chain combines TRBV28 with TRBJ1-5, with a tentative D call TRBD1 (6 bases). Trimming cost V 10 bases and J 2 bases, with 9 bases left between them. Per germline, CDR1 MDHEN and CDR2 SYDVKM. The CDR3 loop spans 12 amino acids. Here the CDR3 DNA reads TGTGCCACCCGACAGGGCAATCAGCCCCAGCATTTT. Translated, it gives CATRQGNQPQHF.

In this sample, this clonotype turned up many times. The V and J genes are TRBV6-1 and TRBJ1-4; 11 bases are a match to TRBD1. The CDR3 loop spans 15 amino acids. The junction had 3 bases not matched to a gene; V was cut back by 6 bases and J by 3 bases. Looked up from germline, CDR1 is MNHNS and CDR2 is SASEGT. CDR3 region: CASSGTGGANEKLFF. As DNA, the CDR3 is TGTGCCAGCAGCGGGACAGGGGGAGCTAATGAAAAACTGTTTTTT.

In its sample, this clonotype was seen many times. This sequence joins TRBV7-8 and TRBJ2-1, with D unclear. The germline V gene has CDR1 SGHVS and CDR2 FQNEAQ. This CDR3 contains 15 residues. V lost 5 bases and J lost 8, with 19 bases in between. The CDR3 DNA reads as TGTGCCAGCAGCCCACTCTCTAGTGGTGGGGATGAGCAGTTCTTC. Translation: CASSPLSSGGDEQFF. The entire variable domain, with the rest obtained from reference TRBV7-8 and TRBJ2-1, is as follows: GAGVSQSPRYKVAKRGQDVALRCDPISGHVSLFWYQQALGQGPEFLTYFQNEAQLDKSGLPSDRFFAERPEGSVSTLKIQRTQQEDSAVYLCASSPLSSGGDEQFFGPGTRLTVL.